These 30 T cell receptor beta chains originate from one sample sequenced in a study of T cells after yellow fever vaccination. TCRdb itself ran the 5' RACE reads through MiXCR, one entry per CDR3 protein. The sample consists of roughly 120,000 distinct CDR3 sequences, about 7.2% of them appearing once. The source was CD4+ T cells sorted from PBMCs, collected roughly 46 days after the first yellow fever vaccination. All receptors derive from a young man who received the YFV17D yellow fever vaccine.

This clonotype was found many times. CDR3 protein: CSAPRTRLSTDTQYF. The DNA of the CDR3 is TGCAGTGCTCCCCGGACACGGTTGAGCACAGATACGCAGTATTTT. The chain has TRBV20-1 and TRBJ2-3; TRBD1 might be the D (5 bases). The CDR3 loop spans 15 amino acids. V was pared by 5 bases and J by 0 bases, with 15 bases between. The V gene's germline CDR1 is DFQATT and CDR2 SNEGSKA (reference sequence).

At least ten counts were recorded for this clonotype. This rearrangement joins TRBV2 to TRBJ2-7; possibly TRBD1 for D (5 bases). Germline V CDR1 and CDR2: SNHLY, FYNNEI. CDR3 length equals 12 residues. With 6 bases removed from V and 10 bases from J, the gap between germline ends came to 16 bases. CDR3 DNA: TGTGCCAGCAGCCTCACCGACAGCCTCCAGTACGTC. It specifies CASSLTDSLQYV.

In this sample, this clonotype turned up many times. This chain's CDR3 is CSVEFRDRQETQYF. The CDR3 bases are TGCAGCGTTGAATTCCGCGACCGCCAAGAGACCCAGTACTTC. The genes are TRBV29-1 and TRBJ2-5; D unresolved. The CDR3 extends over 14 amino acids. The V and J ends lost 2 bases and 1 base respectively, with 11 bases between them. Germline CDR1 and CDR2: SQVTM and ANQGSEA. Based on the CDR3 plus reference TRBV29-1 and TRBJ2-5, the full variable domain is SAVISQKPSRDICQRGTSLTIQCQVDSQVTMMFWYRQQPGQSLTLIATANQGSEATYESGFVIDKFPISRPNLTFSTLTVSNMSPEDSSIYLCSVEFRDRQETQYFGPGTRLLVL.

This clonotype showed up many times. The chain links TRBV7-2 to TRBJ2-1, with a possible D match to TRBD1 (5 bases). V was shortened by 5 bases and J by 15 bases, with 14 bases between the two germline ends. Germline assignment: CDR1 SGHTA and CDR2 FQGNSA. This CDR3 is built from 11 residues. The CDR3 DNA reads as TGTGCCAGCAGCCGTGATGGGGCCCGGTTCTTC. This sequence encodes CASSRDGARFF. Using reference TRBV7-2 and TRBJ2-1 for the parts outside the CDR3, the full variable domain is GAGVSQSPSNKVTEKGKDVELRCDPISGHTALYWYRQSLGQGLEFLIYFQGNSAPDKSGLPSDRFSAERTGGSVSTLTIQRTQQEDSAVYLCASSRDGARFFGPGTRLTVL.

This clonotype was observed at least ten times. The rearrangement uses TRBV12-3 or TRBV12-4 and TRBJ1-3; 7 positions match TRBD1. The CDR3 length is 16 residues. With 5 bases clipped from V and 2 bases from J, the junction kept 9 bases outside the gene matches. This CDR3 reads CASSPPRGLAGNTIYF. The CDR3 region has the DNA TGTGCCAGCAGTCCTCCTAGGGGGCTGGCTGGAAACACCATATATTTT.

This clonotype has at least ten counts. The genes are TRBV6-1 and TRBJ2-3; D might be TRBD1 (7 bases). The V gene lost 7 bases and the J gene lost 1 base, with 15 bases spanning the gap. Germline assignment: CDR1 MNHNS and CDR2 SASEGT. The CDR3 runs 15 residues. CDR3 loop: CASMRDRGRTDTQYF. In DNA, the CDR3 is TGTGCCAGCATGCGGGACAGAGGGCGCACAGATACGCAGTATTTT.

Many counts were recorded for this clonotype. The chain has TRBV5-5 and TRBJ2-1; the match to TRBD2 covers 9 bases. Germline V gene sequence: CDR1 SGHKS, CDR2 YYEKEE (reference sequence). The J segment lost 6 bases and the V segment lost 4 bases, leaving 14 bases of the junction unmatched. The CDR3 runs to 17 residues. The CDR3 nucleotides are TGTGCCAGCAGCCGTAGGGATTTTAGCGGGGGACCCAATGAGCAGTTCTTC. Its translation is CASSRRDFSGGPNEQFF.

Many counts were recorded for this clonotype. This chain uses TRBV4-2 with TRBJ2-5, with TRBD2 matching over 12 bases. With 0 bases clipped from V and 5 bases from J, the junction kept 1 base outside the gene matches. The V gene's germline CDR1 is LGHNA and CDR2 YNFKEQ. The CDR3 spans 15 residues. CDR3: CASSQDGTSGETQYF. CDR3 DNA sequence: TGTGCCAGCAGCCAAGATGGGACTAGCGGGGAGACCCAGTACTTC.

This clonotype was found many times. CDR3 sequence (DNA): TGTGCCAGCAGCCCCGGGACTAGCCGCTACGAGCAGTACTTC. This translates into CASSPGTSRYEQYF. The chain joins TRBV3-1 to TRBJ2-7, with 9 nucleotides matching TRBD2. Germline loops: CDR1 LGHDT, CDR2 YNNKEL (reference sequence). This CDR3 is 14 amino acids long. V gave up 4 bases and J gave up 3 bases; unmatched junction bases: 4.

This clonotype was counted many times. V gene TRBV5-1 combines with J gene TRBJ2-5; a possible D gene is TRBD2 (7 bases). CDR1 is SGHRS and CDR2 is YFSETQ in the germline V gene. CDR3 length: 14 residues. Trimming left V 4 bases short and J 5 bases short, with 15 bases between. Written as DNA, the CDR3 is TGCGCCAGCAGCGTTGGCGGGGGCGAGGAGACCCAGTACTTC. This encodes CASSVGGGEETQYF.

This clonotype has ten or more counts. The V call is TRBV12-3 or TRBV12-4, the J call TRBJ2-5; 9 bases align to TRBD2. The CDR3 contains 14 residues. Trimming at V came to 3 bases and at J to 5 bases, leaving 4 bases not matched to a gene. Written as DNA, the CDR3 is TGTGCCAGCAGTTTTGGAGGACTAGCGGAGACCCAGTACTTC. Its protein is CASSFGGLAETQYF.

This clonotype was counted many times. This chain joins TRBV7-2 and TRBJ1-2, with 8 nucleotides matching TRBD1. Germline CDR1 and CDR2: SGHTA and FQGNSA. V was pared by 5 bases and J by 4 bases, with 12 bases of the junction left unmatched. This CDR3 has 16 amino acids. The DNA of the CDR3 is TGTGCCAGCAGCCCACAGCGCCAGGGGGCAGGCTATGGCTACACCTTC. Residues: CASSPQRQGAGYGYTF. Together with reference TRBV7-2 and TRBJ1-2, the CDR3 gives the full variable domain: GAGVSQSPSNKVTEKGKDVELRCDPISGHTALYWYRQSLGQGLEFLIYFQGNSAPDKSGLPSDRFSAERTGGSVSTLTIQRTQQEDSAVYLCASSPQRQGAGYGYTFGSGTRLTVV.

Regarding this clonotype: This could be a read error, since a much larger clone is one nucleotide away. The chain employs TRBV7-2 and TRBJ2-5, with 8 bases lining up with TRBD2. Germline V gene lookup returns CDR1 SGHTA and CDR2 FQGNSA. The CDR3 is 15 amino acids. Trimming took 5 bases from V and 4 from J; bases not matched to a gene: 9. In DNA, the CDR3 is TGTGCCAGCAGCAGGATGGCGGGGGGAGGAGAGACCCAGTACTTC. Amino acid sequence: CASSRMAGGGETQYF.

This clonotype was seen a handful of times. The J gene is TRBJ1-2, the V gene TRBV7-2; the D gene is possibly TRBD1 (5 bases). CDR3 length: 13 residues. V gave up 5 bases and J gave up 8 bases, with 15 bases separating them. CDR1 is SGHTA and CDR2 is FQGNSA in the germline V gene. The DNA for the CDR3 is TGTGCCAGCAGCCCGCGGACATCGGGGGGCTACACCTTC. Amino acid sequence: CASSPRTSGGYTF.

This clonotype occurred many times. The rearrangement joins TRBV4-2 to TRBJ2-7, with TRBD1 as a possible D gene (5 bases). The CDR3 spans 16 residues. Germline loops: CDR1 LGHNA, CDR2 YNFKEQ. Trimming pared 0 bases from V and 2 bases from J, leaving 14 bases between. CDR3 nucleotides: TGTGCCAGCAGCCAAGAACTGACAGCTGGGCCCTACGAGCAGTACTTC. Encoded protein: CASSQELTAGPYEQYF.

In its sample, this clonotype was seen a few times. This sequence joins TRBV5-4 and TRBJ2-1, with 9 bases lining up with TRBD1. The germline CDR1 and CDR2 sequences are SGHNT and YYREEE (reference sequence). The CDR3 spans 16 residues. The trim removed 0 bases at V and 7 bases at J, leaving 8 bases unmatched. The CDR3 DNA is TGTGCCAGCAGCTTGGAGTGGCTCGACAGGGGGAATGAGCAGTTCTTC. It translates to CASSLEWLDRGNEQFF.

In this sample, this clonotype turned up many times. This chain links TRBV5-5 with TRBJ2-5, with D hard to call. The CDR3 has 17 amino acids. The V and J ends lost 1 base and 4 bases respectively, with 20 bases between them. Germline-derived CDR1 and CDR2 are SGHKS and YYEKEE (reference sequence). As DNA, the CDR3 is TGTGCCAGCAGCTTGTATCGCGCAGCCCAAAGGAGAGAGACCCAGTACTTC. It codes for CASSLYRAAQRRETQYF.

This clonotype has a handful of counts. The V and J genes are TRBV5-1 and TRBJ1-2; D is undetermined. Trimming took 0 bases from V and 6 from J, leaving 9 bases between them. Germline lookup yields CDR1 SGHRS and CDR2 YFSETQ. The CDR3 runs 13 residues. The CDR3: CASSLAEGDGYTF. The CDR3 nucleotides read TGCGCCAGCAGCTTGGCCGAGGGTGATGGCTACACCTTC.

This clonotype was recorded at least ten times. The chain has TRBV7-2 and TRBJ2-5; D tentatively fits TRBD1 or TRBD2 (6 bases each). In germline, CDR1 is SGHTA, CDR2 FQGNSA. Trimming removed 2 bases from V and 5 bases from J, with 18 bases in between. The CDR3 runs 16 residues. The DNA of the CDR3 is TGTGCCAGCAGCTTACGTCGGATCGGGGGCTTGGAGACCCAGTACTTC. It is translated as CASSLRRIGGLETQYF.

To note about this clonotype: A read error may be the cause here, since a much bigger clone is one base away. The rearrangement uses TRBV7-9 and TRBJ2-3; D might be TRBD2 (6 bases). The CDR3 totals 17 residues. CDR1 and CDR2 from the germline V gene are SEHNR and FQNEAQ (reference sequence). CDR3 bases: TGTGCCAGCAGTCCTACACCGACGGATACTAGCAGAGATACGCAGTATTTT. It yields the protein CASSPTPTDTSRDTQYF.

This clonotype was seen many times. The CDR3 protein is CASSFGGWGYEQFF. The CDR3 bases are TGTGCCAGCAGCTTCGGCGGTTGGGGGTATGAGCAGTTCTTC. The chain uses TRBV7-2 and TRBJ2-1, with D tentatively TRBD1 or TRBD2 (5 bases each). CDR1 SGHTA and CDR2 FQGNSA come from the germline V gene. CDR3 length: 14 residues. Trimming removed 3 bases at V and 8 bases at J, with 14 bases between.

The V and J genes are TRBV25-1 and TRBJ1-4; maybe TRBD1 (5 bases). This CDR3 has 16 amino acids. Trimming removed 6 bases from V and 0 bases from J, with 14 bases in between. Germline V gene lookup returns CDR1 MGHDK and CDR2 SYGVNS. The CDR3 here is CASSRWVGATNEKLFF. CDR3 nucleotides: TGTGCCAGCAGCCGATGGGTGGGGGCAACTAATGAAAAACTGTTTTTT.

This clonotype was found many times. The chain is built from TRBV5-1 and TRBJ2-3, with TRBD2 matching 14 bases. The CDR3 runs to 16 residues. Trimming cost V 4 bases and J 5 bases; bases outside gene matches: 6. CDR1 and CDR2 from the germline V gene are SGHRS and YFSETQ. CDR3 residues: CASSIGTSGGIDTQYF. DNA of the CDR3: TGCGCCAGCAGCATCGGGACTAGCGGGGGCATAGATACGCAGTATTTT.

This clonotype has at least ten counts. The CDR3 DNA sequence: TGTGCCAGCAGCTTTGGTTCTTCAGGCGCCGGGGAGCTGTTTTTT. Translating gives CASSFGSSGAGELFF. This chain links TRBV7-2 with TRBJ2-2; D is ambiguous. CDR1 SGHTA and CDR2 FQGNSA come from the germline V gene. The V end lost 3 bases, the J end lost 6 bases, and 14 bases lay between the germline ends. CDR3 length: 15 residues.

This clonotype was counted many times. Here the CDR3 reads CASSLVGLAGGYQETQYF. The CDR3 nucleotides are TGTGCCAGCAGCTTAGTTGGACTAGCGGGGGGTTACCAAGAGACCCAGTACTTC. J is TRBJ2-5 and V is TRBV7-6; 14 positions match TRBD2. After removal of 1 base from V and 0 bases from J, the junction contained 4 bases not matched to a gene. CDR1 and CDR2 (germline): SGHVS, FNYEAQ. The CDR3 sequence is 18 residues long.

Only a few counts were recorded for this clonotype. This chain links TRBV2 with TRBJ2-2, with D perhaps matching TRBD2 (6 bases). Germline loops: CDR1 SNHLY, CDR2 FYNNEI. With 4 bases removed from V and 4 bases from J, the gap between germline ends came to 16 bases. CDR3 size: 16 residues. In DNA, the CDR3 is TGTGCCAGCAGTGTTCGAGGGGCGCGGGGCACCGGGGAGCTGTTTTTT. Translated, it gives CASSVRGARGTGELFF.

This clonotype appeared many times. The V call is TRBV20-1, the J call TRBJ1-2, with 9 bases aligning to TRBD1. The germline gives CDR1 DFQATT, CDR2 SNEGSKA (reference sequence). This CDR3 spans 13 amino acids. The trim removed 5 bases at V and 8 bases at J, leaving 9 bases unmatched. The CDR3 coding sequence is TGCAGTGCTCCACAGGGGGCGCGGCGGGGCTACACCTTC. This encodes CSAPQGARRGYTF.

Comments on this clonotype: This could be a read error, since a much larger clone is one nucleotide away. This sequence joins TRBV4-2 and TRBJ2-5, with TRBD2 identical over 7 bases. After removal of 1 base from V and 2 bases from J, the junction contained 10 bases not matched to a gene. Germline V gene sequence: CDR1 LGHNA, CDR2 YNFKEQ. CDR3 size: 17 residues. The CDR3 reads CASSQGGRSGDQETQYF. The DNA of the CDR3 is TGTGCCAGCAGCCAAGGAGGTAGGAGCGGGGATCAAGAGACCCAGTACTTC.

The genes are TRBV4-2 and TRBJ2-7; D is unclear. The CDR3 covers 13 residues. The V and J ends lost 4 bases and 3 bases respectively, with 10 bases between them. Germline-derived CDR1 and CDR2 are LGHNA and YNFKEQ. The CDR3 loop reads CASSPLARYEQYF. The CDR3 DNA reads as TGTGCCAGCAGCCCGTTGGCGCGCTACGAGCAGTACTTC.

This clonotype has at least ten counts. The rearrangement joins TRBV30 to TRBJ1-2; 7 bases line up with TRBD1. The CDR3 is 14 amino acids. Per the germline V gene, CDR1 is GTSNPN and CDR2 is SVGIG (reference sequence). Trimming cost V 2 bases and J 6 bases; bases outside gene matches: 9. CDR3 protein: CAWSRVRQGHGYTF. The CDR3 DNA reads TGTGCCTGGAGTAGGGTTCGACAGGGCCATGGCTACACCTTC.